This T cell receptor (beta chain) was recorded in a study of OX40 agonist ivuxolimab in advanced cancers. The overall study: In this trial design, patients received ivuxolimab intravenously at 0.01 to 10 mg/kg every 2 weeks. Hepatocellular carcinoma, melanoma, renal cell or head and neck cancer occurred in dose-escalation patients. Allowance was made for prior anti-PD-1, anti-PD-L1 or anti-CTLA-4 therapy, and roughly 40% had some.

There are 15 residues in the CDR3. V shed 1 base and J shed 3 bases, with 10 bases lying between them. The germline V gene has CDR1 LNHDA and CDR2 SQIVND (reference sequence). Profiled with immunoSEQ multiplex PCR; TCRdb holds only in-frame clones, not every one. The table has 95,000 to 150,000 clones, roughly 95% seen once. This receptor was obtained from an adult with an advanced solid tumor such as melanoma, head and neck, liver or kidney cancer. The input for sequencing was CD4+ or CD8+ T cells sorted from blood, taken in a trial of the OX40 agonist ivuxolimab. The chain carries TRBV19 and TRBJ1-3; TRBD1 is a possible D gene (5 bases). CDR3 sequence reads: CASSIAQGYGNTIYF. CDR3 nucleotides: TGTGCCAGTAGTATAGCCCAGGGCTATGGAAACACCATATATTTT.